A selection of T cell receptor beta chains follows, all from one sample in a study of T cell repertoires in cytomegalovirus infection. MiXCR, applied by TCRdb to the reads, yields one record per CDR3 protein. The table shows about 530,000 distinct CDR3 sequences, with less than 30% occurring only once. The sequenced sample was PBMCs. Source of these receptors: a human donor in good health (CMV status not recorded). Some clones in this sample may be carry-over from other donors' samples. The CDR3 runs from the conserved cysteine through the conserved F or W. D genes are given only for firm matches. Rows may omit the clone size; those that give it use once, few, many or a size class.

cdr3_nt,cdr3_aa,j_call,v_call,clone_size,d_call
TGTGCCAGCAGCTTAGCGGTGGGCACCGGGGAGCTGTTTTTT,CASSLAVGTGELFF,TRBJ2-2,TRBV7-2,many,.
TGTGCCAGCAGCTTAGGAGGAAGATCCTACAATGAGCAGTTCTTC,CASSLGGRSYNEQFF,TRBJ2-1,TRBV7-6,few,.
TGTGCCAGTAGTATAGTCGCAGATAAATATGGCTACACCTTC,CASSIVADKYGYTF,TRBJ1-2,TRBV19,few,.
TGTGCCAGCAGCTTCCCAGGGGCAGGTGAAAAACTGTTTTTT,CASSFPGAGEKLFF,TRBJ1-4,TRBV28,few,.
TGTGCCAGCAGCTTAATTGGGAGTTTACCCTACGAGCAGTACTTC,CASSLIGSLPYEQYF,TRBJ2-7,TRBV7-9,few,.
TGTGCCTCGACAAATGGACTTATAACTGGAAACACCATATATTTT,CASTNGLITGNTIYF,TRBJ1-3,TRBV30,.,.
TGTGCCAGCAGCTTGGGGCAGCCAGGAAACACCATATATTTT,CASSLGQPGNTIYF,TRBJ1-3,TRBV7-9,many,.
TGTGCCAGCAGCGCGCCCCTGGGCTCCGGAGCCATATACCGAGGAAATGAGCAGTTCTTC,CASSAPLGSGAIYRGNEQFF,TRBJ2-1,TRBV7-2,many,.
TGTGCCAGCACTGGACTAGCGGGTTCCTACGAGCAGTACTTC,CASTGLAGSYEQYF,TRBJ2-7,TRBV28,few,TRBD2
TGCGCCAGCAGCCAAGATAGGACAGTGGAGACCCAGTACTTC,CASSQDRTVETQYF,TRBJ2-5,TRBV4-3,.,.
TGCAGTGCTAACCCCGGGGGTCAAGAGACCCAGTACTTC,CSANPGGQETQYF,TRBJ2-5,TRBV20-1,many,.
TGTGCCAGCAGCTTAGTGAGGGACAATGAGCAGTTCTTC,CASSLVRDNEQFF,TRBJ2-1,TRBV7-2,many,.
TGTGCCACCAGCACCACAGGGGGTATCTCCTACGAGCAGTACTTC,CATSTTGGISYEQYF,TRBJ2-7,TRBV27,.,TRBD1
TGTGCCAGCAGTTACAGGGGCAGGGGGTCCGGCTGGGGAGGATATGGCTACACCTTC,CASSYRGRGSGWGGYGYTF,TRBJ1-2,TRBV6-5,few,TRBD1
TGTGCCAGCACCTCAGAGGGATGGAACACTGAAGCTTTCTTT,CASTSEGWNTEAFF,TRBJ1-1,TRBV6-2/TRBV6-3,few,.
TGTGCCAGCAGTTACTCGGAATACAGGGGGCGCGATAGCGCGAACACCGGGGAGCTGTTTTTT,CASSYSEYRGRDSANTGELFF,TRBJ2-2,TRBV6-2/TRBV6-3,few,TRBD1
TGTGCCATCATGGGGACTAGCGGGCTCAATGAGCAGTTCTTC,CAIMGTSGLNEQFF,TRBJ2-1,TRBV10-3,.,TRBD2
TGTGCCAGCAGCAGCGTAGCGGGAGAGGCGGAGACCCAGTACTTC,CASSSVAGEAETQYF,TRBJ2-5,TRBV7-9,.,TRBD2
TGCAGTGCTAGAGTGCCTCGGCTAAATAGCAATCAGCCCCAGCATTTT,CSARVPRLNSNQPQHF,TRBJ1-5,TRBV20-1,.,.
TGTGCCAGCAGTGACGGGACTAGCGCAGGCATTCAGTACTTC,CASSDGTSAGIQYF,TRBJ2-4,TRBV6-4,few,TRBD2
TGTGCCAGCAGCTTAAAAGGGACTAGCGGGTTCCTCTCTGGGGCCAACGTCCTGACTTTC,CASSLKGTSGFLSGANVLTF,TRBJ2-6,TRBV7-8,many,TRBD2
TGTGCCAGCAGCTCCGGCGGCTGGAGAGAGACCCAGTACTTC,CASSSGGWRETQYF,TRBJ2-5,TRBV7-2,many,.
TGTGCCAGCAGTTTGGAGAATAATTCACCCCTCCACTTT,CASSLENNSPLHF,TRBJ1-6,TRBV12-3/TRBV12-4,few,.
TGTGCCAGCAGCTTAGCGACTAATGGCCTAGCACAGTTCTTC,CASSLATNGLAQFF,TRBJ2-1,TRBV7-9,few,.
TGTGCCCAGATAGAGGGGAGTTCTAACTATGGCTACACCTTC,CAQIEGSSNYGYTF,TRBJ1-2,TRBV7-2,.,.
TGTGCCAGCAGCTTAAAAGGGCACATTCAGTACTTC,CASSLKGHIQYF,TRBJ2-4,TRBV7-2,many,.
TGCAGTGCTAGCCCAGGGGGCACAGATACGCAGTATTTT,CSASPGGTDTQYF,TRBJ2-3,TRBV20-1,.,.
TGTGCCAGCAGCTTAGATGGGGGAGCGGGGGAGCAGTACTTC,CASSLDGGAGEQYF,TRBJ2-7,TRBV7-6,.,TRBD2
TGCAGCGTATCGGACGGATACGAGCAGTACTTC,CSVSDGYEQYF,TRBJ2-7,TRBV29-1,few,.
TGTGCCATCAGTGTGGTCGGGGTGAATACGCAGTATTTT,CAISVVGVNTQYF,TRBJ2-3,TRBV10-3,.,.
TGTGCCACCAGTGACAACGACAGGGGTCTCTACGAGCAGTACTTC,CATSDNDRGLYEQYF,TRBJ2-7,TRBV24-1,few,TRBD1
TGTGCCAGCAGCGGGGACAGCGGGGAGCTGTTTTTT,CASSGDSGELFF,TRBJ2-2,TRBV7-3,.,TRBD1
TGTGCCAGCAGTAGGGGACACCAGGAGGGTTCAGATACGCAGTATTTT,CASSRGHQEGSDTQYF,TRBJ2-3,TRBV6-5,.,.
TGTGCCAGCAGCGACGTCGGGAGGCTTACCTACGAGCAGTACTTC,CASSDVGRLTYEQYF,TRBJ2-7,TRBV7-8,many,TRBD2
TGTGCCAGTGGCGGGACAGGGCAAATAAATGAGCAGTTCTTC,CASGGTGQINEQFF,TRBJ2-1,TRBV19,.,TRBD1
TGTGCCAGCAGCGGACTAGCGTTAAACAGGGGTGAGCAGTTCTTC,CASSGLALNRGEQFF,TRBJ2-1,TRBV7-2,many,TRBD2
TGTGCCAGCAGTTTGGGACAGGGACCCGAGCAGTACTTC,CASSLGQGPEQYF,TRBJ2-7,TRBV28,.,TRBD1
TGTGCCAGCAGCTTATTGTTCAGCGGGAGGGTCTCCTACAATGAGCAGTTCTTC,CASSLLFSGRVSYNEQFF,TRBJ2-1,TRBV7-2,many,TRBD2
TGTGCCAGCAGCTTAGAATTGAGCCAGCCCCAGCATTTT,CASSLELSQPQHF,TRBJ1-5,TRBV7-9,few,.
TGTGCCGTTCAGGACACGCCAAATGGCTACACCTTC,CAVQDTPNGYTF,TRBJ1-2,TRBV12-3/TRBV12-4,few,.
TGTGCCATCAGTGAGAAAAGGACAGGGGGTTGCACCTTC,CAISEKRTGGCTF,TRBJ1-2,TRBV10-3,once,TRBD1
TGTGCCAGCAGTTTAGGGTGGGGCGACCAGTTCTTC,CASSLGWGDQFF,TRBJ2-1,TRBV28,.,.
TGCAGTGCTAGAGACCACAACGGGAGGGCTAATGAGCAGTTCTTC,CSARDHNGRANEQFF,TRBJ2-1,TRBV20-1,.,TRBD2
TGTGCCAGCATTAATCCACATCAGACTGAAGCTTTCTTT,CASINPHQTEAFF,TRBJ1-1,TRBV28,few,.
TGTGCCAGCAGCTGGCGGTCAGGGCCCCAAGAGACCCAGTACTTC,CASSWRSGPQETQYF,TRBJ2-5,TRBV7-2,many,.
TGTGCCAGCAGTTTGCGGGGGAGGTATGGCTACACCTTC,CASSLRGRYGYTF,TRBJ1-2,TRBV12-3/TRBV12-4,many,.
TGCGCCAGCAGTGAGAACCCATACAATGAGCAGTTCTTC,CASSENPYNEQFF,TRBJ2-1,TRBV10-1,.,.
TGTGCCATCAGTTTTGGGGACGTGAACACTGAAGCTTTCTTT,CAISFGDVNTEAFF,TRBJ1-1,TRBV28,once,.
TGTGCCAGCATCCAAGGGGTTACAGATACGCAGTATTTT,CASIQGVTDTQYF,TRBJ2-3,TRBV5-5,few,.
TGTGCCAGCAGTTACAAGCTACCTAACACTGAAGCTTTCTTT,CASSYKLPNTEAFF,TRBJ1-1,TRBV6-2/TRBV6-3,.,.